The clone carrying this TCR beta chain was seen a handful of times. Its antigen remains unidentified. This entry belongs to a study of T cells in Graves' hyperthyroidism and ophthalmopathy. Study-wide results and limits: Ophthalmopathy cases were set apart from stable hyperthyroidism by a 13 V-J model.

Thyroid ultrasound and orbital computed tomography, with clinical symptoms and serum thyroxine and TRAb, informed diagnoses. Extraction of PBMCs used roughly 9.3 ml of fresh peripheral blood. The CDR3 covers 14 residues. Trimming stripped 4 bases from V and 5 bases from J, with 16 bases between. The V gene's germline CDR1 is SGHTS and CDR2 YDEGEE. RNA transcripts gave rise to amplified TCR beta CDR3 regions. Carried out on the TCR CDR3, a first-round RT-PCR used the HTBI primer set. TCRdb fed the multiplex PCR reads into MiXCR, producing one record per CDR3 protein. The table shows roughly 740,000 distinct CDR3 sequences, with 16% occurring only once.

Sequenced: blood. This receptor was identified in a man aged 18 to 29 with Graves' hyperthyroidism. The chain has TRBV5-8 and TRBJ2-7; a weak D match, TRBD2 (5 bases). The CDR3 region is CASSPRETTDEQYF. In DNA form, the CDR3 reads TGTGCCAGCAGCCCCCGGGAAACAACGGACGAGCAGTACTTC.